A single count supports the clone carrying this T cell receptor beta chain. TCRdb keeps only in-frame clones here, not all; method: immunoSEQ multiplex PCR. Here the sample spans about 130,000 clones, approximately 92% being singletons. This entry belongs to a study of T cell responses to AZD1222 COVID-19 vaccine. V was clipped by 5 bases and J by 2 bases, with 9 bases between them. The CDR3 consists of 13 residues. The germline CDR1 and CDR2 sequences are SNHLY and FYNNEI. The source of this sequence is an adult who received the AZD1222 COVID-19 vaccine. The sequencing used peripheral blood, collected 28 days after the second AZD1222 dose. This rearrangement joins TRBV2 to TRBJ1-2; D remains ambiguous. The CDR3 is CASSRDFNYGYTF. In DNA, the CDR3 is TGTGCCAGCAGTAGAGACTTCAACTATGGCTACACCTTC. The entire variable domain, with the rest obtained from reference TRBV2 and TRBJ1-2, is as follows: EPEVTQTPSHQVTQMGQEVILRCVPISNHLYFYWYRQILGQKVEFLVSFYNNEISEKSEIFDDQFSVERPDGSNFTLKIRSTKLEDSAMYFCASSRDFNYGYTFGSGTRLTVV.